This is a list of T cell receptor beta chains from one sample in a study of shared clonotypes between healthy human individuals. Assay: immunoSEQ multiplex PCR; the TCRdb copy retains only in-frame clones and omits some. The profile shows about 2 million clones, 90% to 95% of them singletons. The specimen was naive CD4+ T cells sorted from blood. The source is a man aged 18 to 29 in good health. Both conserved end residues are part of each CDR3. The size entry is marked missing in some rows and otherwise reads once, few, many or a size class.

v_gene	j_gene	len	abundance	CDR3aa
TRBV4-1	TRBJ2-3	16	NA	CASSQESGLSTDTQYF
TRBV6-5	TRBJ2-3	15	NA	CASSYREIRTDTQYF
TRBV2	TRBJ2-4	16	NA	CASSSSGGQTKNIQYF
TRBV5-1	TRBJ1-1	13	NA	CASSLDLNTEAFF
TRBV6-1	TRBJ2-7	17	NA	CASSEAPTRGGAGEQYF
TRBV18	TRBJ2-3	18	NA	CASSPLREGQGRTDTQYF
TRBV9	TRBJ1-5	15	NA	CASSAGDYSNQPQHF
TRBV30	TRBJ1-5	15	NA	CAWSRGQGAGQPQHF
TRBV9	TRBJ2-2	16	NA	CASSVGVGSSTGELFF
TRBV6-5	TRBJ1-2	15	NA	CASMPVHKGTYGYTF
TRBV7-8	TRBJ1-6	12	NA	CASSLNLAGLHF
TRBV13	TRBJ2-7	14	NA	CASSLRDRVHEQYF
TRBV7-9	TRBJ2-5	14	NA	CASSLRTLQETQYF
TRBV18	TRBJ2-5	16	once	CASSPVGVGLQETQYF
TRBV5-1	TRBJ2-7	16	once	CASSLVGQGGRGEQYF
TRBV6-1	TRBJ2-7	16	once	CASSEALSQSSYEQYF
TRBV21-1	TRBJ2-7	14	NA	CASTRDRCSYEQYF
TRBV7-2	TRBJ1-2	13	NA	CASSLGVGYGYTF
TRBV11-3	TRBJ1-3	15	NA	CASSSGQGTGNTIYF
TRBV5-8	TRBJ1-5	16	NA	CASSHRQGTNNQPQHF
TRBV7-9	TRBJ2-7	13	NA	CASSLGSVYEQYF
TRBV5-1	TRBJ2-5	11	NA	CASSWAETQYF
TRBV6-1	TRBJ2-1	15	NA	CASSERWGSYNEQFF
TRBV28	TRBJ1-2	15	NA	CASAGRSTRSYGYTF
TRBV6-6	TRBJ1-1	13	few	CASSFHGNTEAFF
TRBV2	TRBJ2-7	14	NA	CASSEHTNSYEQYF
TRBV6-1	TRBJ2-3	14	NA	CASVWGSSTDTQYF
TRBV10-3	TRBJ2-1	15	once	CAISGGEGGYNEQFF
TRBV7-9	TRBJ2-3	13	NA	CASSRDSVDTQYF
TRBV6-5	TRBJ2-7	10	NA	CASTGQGLGF
TRBV29-1	TRBJ1-4	16	once	CSVEDPYQTTNEKLFF
TRBV18	TRBJ1-1	14	NA	CASSPPDSRTEAFF
TRBV27	TRBJ2-5	15	NA	CASSPRQGRTETQYF
TRBV5-6	TRBJ2-7	15	few	CASSLARGVSYEQYF
TRBV9	TRBJ2-5	15	NA	CASSLAGGREETQYF
TRBV9	TRBJ1-6	16	NA	CASSLGTGIDNSPLHF
TRBV6-6	TRBJ1-1	14	NA	CASSPRDMNTEAFF
TRBV6-5	TRBJ2-2	12	NA	CASRRVTGELFF
TRBV6-1	TRBJ2-7	14	once	CASSFDRSSYEQYF
TRBV30	TRBJ1-5	14	NA	CAWSSQGSNQPQHF
TRBV4-3	TRBJ2-1	14	NA	CASSPEPVYNEQFF
TRBV19	TRBJ1-3	15	NA	CASSIQGTAGNTIYF
TRBV4-3	TRBJ1-5	15	NA	CASSQDRSVNQPQHF
TRBV7-9	TRBJ2-5	12	few	CASSLGQETQYF